The T cell receptor (beta chain) described here comes from a study of T-cell reconstitution after alpha-beta-depleted transplantation in children. Findings and limits, study-wide: Surviving recipient T cells and thymic progenitors accounted for the high day-60 TCRbeta diversity observed in some patients. Several hundred expanded graft clones reportedly were the source of alpha-beta T cells about two months after transplant.

TCRbeta library construction was performed incorporating unique molecular identifiers. TCRdb called the PCR reads again in MiXCR, with one record for every CDR3 protein. The sample holds approximately 1,000,000 distinct CDR3 sequences, about 29% seen once. The CDR3 is 15 amino acids. Germline CDR1 reads SGHTA; CDR2 reads FQGTGA. With 5 bases removed from V and 3 bases from J, the gap between germline ends came to 14 bases. This clonotype was picked up a small number of times. What it binds is not known. The receptor comes from a boy under two years old who had a stem cell transplant for SCID, so the T cells may come from the graft donor. The chain uses TRBV7-3 and TRBJ1-3, with D maybe TRBD1 (6 bases). The sequencing used PBMCs, mostly from graft donor cells, collected 360 days after TCRalphabeta/CD19-depleted stem cell transplant. The CDR3 is CASSATGYGGNTIYF. DNA of the CDR3: TGTGCCAGCAGCGCAACAGGGTATGGTGGAAACACCATATATTTT.